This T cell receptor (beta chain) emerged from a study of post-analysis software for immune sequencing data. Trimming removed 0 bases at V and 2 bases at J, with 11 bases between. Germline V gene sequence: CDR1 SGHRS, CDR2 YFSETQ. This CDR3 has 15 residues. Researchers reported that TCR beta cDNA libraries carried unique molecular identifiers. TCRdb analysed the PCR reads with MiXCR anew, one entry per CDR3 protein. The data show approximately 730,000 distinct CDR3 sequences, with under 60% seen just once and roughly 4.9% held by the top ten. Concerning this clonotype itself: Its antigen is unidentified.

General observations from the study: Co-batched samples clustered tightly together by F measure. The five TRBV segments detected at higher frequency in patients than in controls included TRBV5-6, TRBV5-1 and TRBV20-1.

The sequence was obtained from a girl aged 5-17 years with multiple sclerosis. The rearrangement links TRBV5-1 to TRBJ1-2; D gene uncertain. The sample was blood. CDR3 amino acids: CASSLEVGENYGYTF. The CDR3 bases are TGCGCCAGCAGCTTGGAGGTCGGTGAAAACTATGGCTACACCTTC. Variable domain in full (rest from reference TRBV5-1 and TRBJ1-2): KAGVTQTPRYLIKTRGQQVTLSCSPISGHRSVSWYQQTPGQGLQFLFEYFSETQRNKGNFPGRFSGRQFSNSRSEMNVSTLELGDSALYLCASSLEVGENYGYTFGSGTRLTVV.